One and the same sample provided the 22 T cell receptor beta chains below, sequenced in a study of blood T cells in healthy people across ages. Using a J-beta primer mix together with a sample-barcoded 5' primer, a second PCR was run for about 6 to 12 cycles. TCRdb reanalysed the 5' RACE reads using MiXCR and keeps one entry per CDR3 protein. The data show about 570,000 distinct CDR3 sequences, 25% to 35% seen once. The sample also formed part of further work on T cells of mothers and their children.

The specimen sequenced was blood. These receptors all come from a boy aged 2-15 years in good health.

The gene calls are TRBV12-3 or TRBV12-4 and TRBJ2-1, with 8 bases matching TRBD1. Trimming cost V 6 bases and J 9 bases; bases outside gene matches: 4. This CDR3 is built from 12 residues. DNA for the CDR3: TGTGCCAGCAGATCAGGGGGCAGTGAGCAGTTCTTC. This translates into CASRSGGSEQFF.

This clonotype was found a few times. The V and J genes are TRBV7-6 and TRBJ2-1, with D unresolved. V was trimmed by 5 bases and J by 7 bases, leaving 15 bases between them. CDR3 size: 14 residues. CDR1 and CDR2 (germline): SGHVS, FNYEAQ. CDR3 DNA: TGTGCCAGCAGCAAGACGATATCTGGGAATGAGCAGTTCTTC. Amino acid sequence: CASSKTISGNEQFF. The variable domain in full, completed from reference TRBV7-6 and TRBJ2-1, reads GAGVSQSPRYKVTKRGQDVALRCDPISGHVSLYWYRQALGQGPEFLTYFNYEAQQDKSGLPNDRFSAERPEGSISTLTIQRTEQRDSAMYRCASSKTISGNEQFFGPGTRLTVL.

V gene TRBV7-2 combines with J gene TRBJ1-6; D unclear. V was shortened by 4 bases and J by 2 bases, with 12 bases between the two germline ends. Germline loops: CDR1 SGHTA, CDR2 FQGNSA. The CDR3 loop spans 16 amino acids. The CDR3 coding sequence is TGTGCCAGCAGCTCAGGCGGGGAGGCCTATAATTCACCCCTCCACTTT. Translated: CASSSGGEAYNSPLHF.

This chain connects TRBV3-1 to TRBJ1-5, with D perhaps TRBD1 (6 bases). The V end was cut by 4 bases, the J end by 7 bases, with 11 bases between. Germline lookup yields CDR1 LGHDT and CDR2 YNNKEL (reference sequence). The CDR3 extends over 13 amino acids. CDR3 nucleotides: TGTGCCAGCAGCCTCGGACAGTTGCAGCCCCAGCATTTT. It is translated as CASSLGQLQPQHF.

V is TRBV30 and J is TRBJ2-2; 7 positions agree with TRBD2. The J segment lost 0 bases and the V segment lost 4 bases, leaving 5 bases of the junction unmatched. Per germline, CDR1 GTSNPN and CDR2 SVGIG (reference sequence). The CDR3 is 15 amino acids. The CDR3: CAWNMRGTNTGELFF. The CDR3 DNA reads TGTGCCTGGAATATGCGGGGGACGAACACCGGGGAGCTGTTTTTT.

The J gene is TRBJ2-5, the V gene TRBV6-2 or TRBV6-3; the match to TRBD1 covers 7 bases. CDR3 length: 15 residues. Trimming took 5 bases from V and 9 from J; bases not matched to a gene: 15. CDR1 is MNHEY, CDR2 SVGEGT, per germline. The CDR3, as DNA: TGTGCCAGCAGTCTGGGTCAAGGGGGCCCCAAGGCCCAGTACTTC. Its protein product is CASSLGQGGPKAQYF.

The chain is built from TRBV20-1 and TRBJ2-3; 12 nucleotides agree with TRBD2. Germline V CDR1 and CDR2: DFQATT, SNEGSKA (reference sequence). This CDR3 contains 16 residues. The V and J ends lost 4 bases and 2 bases, in that order; junction bases with no gene match: 7. CDR3 loop: CSANRLAGDSTDTQYF. DNA of the CDR3: TGCAGTGCTAACAGACTAGCGGGGGACTCCACAGATACGCAGTATTTT.

The V gene is TRBV7-9, the J gene TRBJ2-3; 7 positions agree with TRBD2. V lost 0 bases, J lost 3 bases, and 6 bases stayed unmatched. This CDR3 region has 16 residues. Per germline, CDR1 SEHNR and CDR2 FQNEAQ (reference sequence). CDR3 nucleotides: TGTGCCAGCAGCTTAGCGTTCACTAGCGTGACAGATACGCAGTATTTT. Protein product: CASSLAFTSVTDTQYF. The variable domain in full, completed from reference TRBV7-9 and TRBJ2-3, reads DTGVSQNPRHKITKRGQNVTFRCDPISEHNRLYWYRQTLGQGPEFLTYFQNEAQLEKSRLLSDRFSAERPKGSFSTLEIQRTEQGDSAMYLCASSLAFTSVTDTQYFGPGTRLTVL.

This clonotype occurred a few times. This sequence joins TRBV7-9 and TRBJ2-2, with a tentative D call TRBD1 (6 bases). Germline CDR1 and CDR2: SEHNR and FQNEAQ (reference sequence). V was pared by 2 bases and J by 3 bases, with 10 bases between. There are 15 residues in the CDR3. This chain's CDR3 is CASSLTGSYTGELFF. CDR3 nucleotides: TGTGCCAGCAGCTTAACAGGGTCATACACCGGGGAGCTGTTTTTT.

The chain combines TRBV20-1 with TRBJ1-1, with D unclear. CDR3 size: 17 residues. Trimming shortened V by 1 base and J by 2 bases, and 20 bases separated the two germline ends. Germline loops: CDR1 DFQATT, CDR2 SNEGSKA (reference sequence). CDR3 amino acids: CSARAVGAGSRNTEAFF. CDR3 nucleotide sequence: TGCAGTGCTAGAGCAGTTGGAGCCGGCAGTAGAAACACTGAAGCTTTCTTT.

A few counts support this clonotype. V gene TRBV18 combines with J gene TRBJ1-2; no firm D call. V was clipped by 6 bases and J by 0 bases, with 14 bases between them. From germline, CDR1 is KGHSH and CDR2 LQKENI. The CDR3 is 15 residues long. The CDR3 region is CASSPNESPNYGYTF. Here the CDR3 DNA reads TGTGCCAGCTCCCCAAACGAATCCCCTAACTATGGCTACACCTTC.

The V and J genes are TRBV30 and TRBJ2-7; 7 nucleotides align to TRBD1. Germline trimming cut 4 bases from V and 2 bases from J; bases unmatched to any gene: 5. CDR3 length: 13 amino acids. Looked up from germline, CDR1 is GTSNPN and CDR2 is SVGIG (reference sequence). The CDR3 protein is CAWNRGRTYEQYF. The CDR3 DNA sequence: TGTGCCTGGAACAGGGGAAGGACCTACGAGCAGTACTTC. Combining the CDR3 with reference TRBV30 and TRBJ2-7 gives the whole variable domain SQTIHQWPATLVQPVGSPLSLECTVEGTSNPNLYWYRQAAGRGLQLLFYSVGIGQISSEVPQNLSASRPQDRQFILSSKKLLLSDSGFYLCAWNRGRTYEQYFGPGTRLTVT.

The V and J genes are TRBV5-1 and TRBJ1-1; 7 bases fit TRBD1. The V gene's germline CDR1 is SGHRS and CDR2 YFSETQ. This CDR3 has 15 residues. Germline trimming cut 4 bases from V and 0 bases from J; bases unmatched to any gene: 6. The CDR3 loop reads CASSRDSGLNTEAFF. CDR3 DNA: TGCGCCAGCAGCCGGGACAGCGGGTTGAACACTGAAGCTTTCTTT. Full variable domain (rest looked up from reference TRBV5-1 and TRBJ1-1): KAGVTQTPRYLIKTRGQQVTLSCSPISGHRSVSWYQQTPGQGLQFLFEYFSETQRNKGNFPGRFSGRQFSNSRSEMNVSTLELGDSALYLCASSRDSGLNTEAFFGQGTRLTVV.

V is TRBV10-3 and J is TRBJ1-4; possible D gene TRBD1, 5 bases. Germline CDR1 ENHRY, CDR2 SYGVKD. Trimming took off 4 bases at V and 1 base at J, with 10 bases between the two ends. This CDR3 comprises 15 residues. CDR3 sequence reads: CAISAKGVTNEKLFF. The CDR3, as DNA: TGTGCCATCAGTGCCAAAGGGGTAACTAATGAAAAACTGTTTTTT.

V gene TRBV27 combines with J gene TRBJ2-1; the match to TRBD2 covers 11 bases. This CDR3 comprises 16 residues. J was trimmed by 4 bases and V by 3 bases; bases with no gene match: 5. Germline V lookup: CDR1 MNHEY, CDR2 SMNVEV (reference sequence). CDR3 nucleotides: TGTGCCAGCAGTTTGGTAGCGGGAGGGGCTTACAATGAGCAGTTCTTC. Translation: CASSLVAGGAYNEQFF.

As regards this clonotype: The junction shows a germline mismatch at one end, possibly a read error. The chain links TRBV12-3 or TRBV12-4 to TRBJ2-6; a possible D gene is TRBD2 (6 bases). The CDR3 totals 15 residues. CDR3 in DNA: TGTGCCAGCAGTTTAACGGGGTGGGGGGTCAACGTCCTGACTTTC. This codes for CASSLTGWGVNVLTF.

The rearrangement joins TRBV7-9 to TRBJ2-5; D might be TRBD2 (5 bases). Trimming stripped 0 bases from V and 1 base from J, with 9 bases between. There are 15 residues in the CDR3. CDR1 is SEHNR and CDR2 is FQNEAQ in the germline V gene (reference sequence). The CDR3 DNA follows: TGTGCCAGCAGCTTAGCGATTGGAGGCCAAGAGACCCAGTACTTC. Encoded protein: CASSLAIGGQETQYF.

J is TRBJ2-2 and V is TRBV18; 8 bases agree with TRBD1. The V gene end was trimmed by 5 bases and the J gene end by 3 bases; junction bases not matched to a gene: 11. The CDR3 has 17 amino acids. Germline values: CDR1 KGHSH, CDR2 LQKENI. CDR3 protein: CASSSSGGAGYTGELFF. CDR3 DNA sequence: TGTGCCAGCTCATCCTCAGGGGGCGCCGGGTACACCGGGGAGCTGTTTTTT. Full variable domain (outside the CDR3, taken from reference TRBV18 and TRBJ2-2): NAGVMQNPRHLVRRRGQEARLRCSPMKGHSHVYWYRQLPEEGLKFMVYLQKENIIDESGMPKERFSAEFPKEGPSILRIQQVVRGDSAAYFCASSSSGGAGYTGELFFGEGSRLTVL.

The chain recombines TRBV27 with TRBJ2-1, with 10 nucleotides matching TRBD2. The ends lost 5 bases at V and 0 bases at J; junction bases unmatched: 4. The CDR3 runs to 16 residues. Germline V gives CDR1 MNHEY, CDR2 SMNVEV (reference sequence). Written as DNA, the CDR3 is TGTGCCAGCAGTAGCAGCGGGAGGGACTCCTACAATGAGCAGTTCTTC. Encoded protein: CASSSSGRDSYNEQFF.

The table lists this clonotype with a few counts. This chain uses TRBV13 with TRBJ2-5, with a possible D match to TRBD2 (6 bases). The CDR3 covers 15 residues. V lost 1 base and J lost 5, with 14 bases in between. Germline V gene data show CDR1 as PRHDT and CDR2 as FYEKMQ (reference sequence). As DNA, the CDR3 is TGTGCCAGCAGCTTAGATGCGGGCCGGGGGGAGACCCAGTACTTC. This sequence encodes CASSLDAGRGETQYF.

The rearrangement joins TRBV6-2 or TRBV6-3 to TRBJ1-2, with D possibly matching TRBD1 (5 bases). The CDR3 consists of 14 residues. Trimming removed 10 bases at V and 4 bases at J, with 19 bases between. Germline assignment: CDR1 MNHEY and CDR2 SVGEGT. CDR3 sequence reads: CATDPSTGGYGYTF. Written as DNA, the CDR3 is TGTGCCACCGACCCATCAACGGGGGGCTATGGCTACACCTTC.

This chain connects TRBV29-1 to TRBJ2-1; a weak D match, TRBD1 (6 bases). The CDR3 loop spans 18 amino acids. Germline CDR1 is SQVTM and CDR2 is ANQGSEA. The ends were cut back, 3 bases at V and 0 bases at J, with 21 bases in the middle. The CDR3, as DNA: TGCAGCGTTGATCCGGGGTGGGGGACACCTAGCTCCTACAATGAGCAGTTCTTC. It is translated as CSVDPGWGTPSSYNEQFF.